Listed here is a single TCR beta chain. The antigen is not known. This specimen belongs to a study of PD-1 blockade in classical Hodgkin lymphoma. Study-wide results and limits: Significant TCR diversity gains by C4D1 occurred in CD4+ but not CD8+ cells. Before treatment, TCR diversity in newly diagnosed patients was reportedly lower than in healthy donors.

Documented time point: cycle 4 day 1 (C4D1), after more than five weeks of nivolumab. The patients all showed relapse after autologous stem cell transplantation, while their brentuximab vedotin exposure varied. Here immunoSEQ multiplex PCR was the method, and the copy in TCRdb shows in-frame clones only, minus some. The sample includes 23,000 or so clones, approximately 68% of them seen just once. The germline V gene has CDR1 SGHTA and CDR2 FQGNSA. Trimming removed 4 bases from V and 0 bases from J; junction bases left unmatched: 3. This CDR3 region has 15 residues. The receptor was derived from a human donor with classical Hodgkin lymphoma. The sequencing here drew on peripheral blood mononuclear cells (PBMCs), taken before the fourth cycle of nivolumab. The chain couples TRBV7-2 to TRBJ1-1; 9 nucleotides line up with TRBD1. The CDR3 reads CASSSGTGMNTEAFF. CDR3 sequence (DNA): TGTGCCAGCAGCTCGGGGACAGGGATGAACACTGAAGCTTTCTTT.